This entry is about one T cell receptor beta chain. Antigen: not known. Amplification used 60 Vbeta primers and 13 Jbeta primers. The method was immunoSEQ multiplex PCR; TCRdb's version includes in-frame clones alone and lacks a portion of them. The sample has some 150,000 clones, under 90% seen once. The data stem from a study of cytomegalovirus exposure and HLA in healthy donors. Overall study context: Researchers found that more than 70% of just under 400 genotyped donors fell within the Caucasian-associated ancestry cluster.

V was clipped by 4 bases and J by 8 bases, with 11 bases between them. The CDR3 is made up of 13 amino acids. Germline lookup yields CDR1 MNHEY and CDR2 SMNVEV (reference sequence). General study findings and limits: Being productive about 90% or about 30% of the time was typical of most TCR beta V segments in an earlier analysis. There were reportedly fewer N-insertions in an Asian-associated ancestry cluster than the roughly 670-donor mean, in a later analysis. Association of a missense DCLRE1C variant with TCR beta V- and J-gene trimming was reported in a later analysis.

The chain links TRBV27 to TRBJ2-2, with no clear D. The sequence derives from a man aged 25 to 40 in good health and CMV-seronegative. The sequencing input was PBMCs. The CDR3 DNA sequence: TGTGCCAGCAGTTCCGGGTCCGAAGGGGAGCTGTTTTTT. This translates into CASSSGSEGELFF.